This TCR beta chain was obtained from a study of beta chain features in type 1 diabetes. Study conclusions and caveats: Within the patient group, naive, central memory and Treg TCRB repertoires appeared more similar to each other than within healthy donors. Insertions were fewer and deletions more numerous at VDJ junctions in type 1 diabetes patients. For Type 1 diabetes patients, all four CD4+ subsets carried TCRB CDR3s that were moderately but significantly shorter.

What was sequenced were expressed TCRB transcripts, since all of the isolated RNA had been reverse transcribed. For naive, central memory and regulatory T cell samples, reads averaged about 3.7 million. TCRdb's copy holds only in-frame clones and misses some; the assay was immunoSEQ multiplex PCR. Seen here are a few hundred thousand clones, about 24% observed once, and the top ten hold 0.012%. Trimming took off 2 bases at V and 2 bases at J, with 6 bases between the two ends. This CDR3 region has 13 residues. Germline CDR1 and CDR2: GTSNPN and SVGIG (reference sequence). This clone was observed a few times. Its antigen remains unknown.

Sequenced material: naive CD4+ T cells from blood. The chain links TRBV30 to TRBJ2-2; D remains ambiguous. This clonotype was obtained from a woman aged 30 to 39 with type 1 diabetes. The CDR3 loop is CAWSQLNTGELFF. CDR3 nucleotides: TGTGCCTGGAGTCAACTCAACACCGGGGAGCTGTTTTTT.